This is a list of T cell receptor beta chains from one sample in a study of blood T cell repertoires in COVID-19. Assay: immunoSEQ multiplex PCR; the TCRdb copy retains only in-frame clones and omits some. The sample shows approximately 130,000 clones, around 85% of them seen only once. Sequencing input: peripheral blood. All receptors come from a human donor in a cohort sampled during active COVID-19. Each CDR3 is given with its conserved first and last residue. The D gene is left open where the match is weak. The size field is filled for only some rows; it gives once, few, many or a size class.

V gene: TRBV4-3; clone size: -; D gene: TRBD2; J gene: TRBJ2-3; CDR3 DNA: TGCGCCAGCAGCCGGTCCGGGACTAGCGGGAGCACAGATACGCAGTATTTT; CDR3 protein: CASSRSGTSGSTDTQYF
V gene: TRBV5-1; clone size: -; D gene: -; J gene: TRBJ1-2; CDR3 DNA: TGCGCCAGCAGCTTGGGGTGGGGCGAATATGGCTACACCTTC; CDR3 protein: CASSLGWGEYGYTF
V gene: TRBV3-1/TRBV3-2; clone size: few; D gene: -; J gene: TRBJ2-1; CDR3 DNA: TGTGCCAGCAGCCACATTCCTCGAGGAAATGAGCAGTTCTTC; CDR3 protein: CASSHIPRGNEQFF
V gene: TRBV6-2/TRBV6-3; clone size: -; D gene: TRBD2; J gene: TRBJ2-3; CDR3 DNA: TGTGCCAGCAGTCAATTGCCGGGACTAGCGGCCCTTACGCAGTATTTT; CDR3 protein: CASSQLPGLAALTQYF
V gene: TRBV30; clone size: -; D gene: -; J gene: TRBJ2-5; CDR3 DNA: TGTGCCTCCCTAAAGGGAGGACAAGAGACCCAGTACTTC; CDR3 protein: CASLKGGQETQYF
V gene: TRBV6-5; clone size: -; D gene: -; J gene: TRBJ1-1; CDR3 DNA: TGTGCCAGCACCCTCCTAGCGGGAACTGAAGCTTTCTTT; CDR3 protein: CASTLLAGTEAFF
V gene: TRBV5-4; clone size: -; D gene: -; J gene: TRBJ1-1; CDR3 DNA: TGTGCCAGCCTTAATCAGGGCGGTTCCACTGAAGCTTTCTTT; CDR3 protein: CASLNQGGSTEAFF
V gene: TRBV27; clone size: -; D gene: TRBD2; J gene: TRBJ2-2; CDR3 DNA: TGTGCCAGCACCTCATCGGCGGGAGCACGTACCGGGGAGCTGTTTTTT; CDR3 protein: CASTSSAGARTGELFF
V gene: TRBV6-5; clone size: -; D gene: TRBD1; J gene: TRBJ1-3; CDR3 DNA: TGTGCCAGCAGTCGGGACAGGGTTACTGACACCATATATTTT; CDR3 protein: CASSRDRVTDTIYF
V gene: TRBV7-3; clone size: -; D gene: TRBD1; J gene: TRBJ1-1; CDR3 DNA: TGTGCCAGCAGCTCAGACAGGGGGAACACTGAAGCTTTCTTT; CDR3 protein: CASSSDRGNTEAFF
V gene: TRBV19; clone size: -; D gene: TRBD1; J gene: TRBJ2-2; CDR3 DNA: TGTGCCAGTAGGACAGGGTACACCGGGGAGCTGTTTTTT; CDR3 protein: CASRTGYTGELFF
V gene: TRBV11-3; clone size: -; D gene: -; J gene: TRBJ2-3; CDR3 DNA: TGTGCCAGCAGCTTAGCCGGAGTTAGCGGTCCCACAGATACGCAGTATTTT; CDR3 protein: CASSLAGVSGPTDTQYF
V gene: TRBV2; clone size: -; D gene: -; J gene: TRBJ1-6; CDR3 DNA: TGTGCCAGCAGACGGACACGCCAGACCTCCTATAATTCACCCCTCCACTTT; CDR3 protein: CASRRTRQTSYNSPLHF
V gene: TRBV5-1; clone size: -; D gene: TRBD1; J gene: TRBJ1-1; CDR3 DNA: TGCGCCAGCAGCCCAGGACAGGTGGGCACTGAAGCTTTCTTT; CDR3 protein: CASSPGQVGTEAFF
V gene: TRBV5-1; clone size: once; D gene: -; J gene: TRBJ1-4; CDR3 DNA: TGCGCCAGCAGCTTGGTTATCGCAGGGCGAAATGAAAAACTGTTTTTT; CDR3 protein: CASSLVIAGRNEKLFF
V gene: TRBV27; clone size: -; D gene: -; J gene: TRBJ1-6; CDR3 DNA: TGTGCCAGCAGTCTAGAGACGAGCTCCTATAATTCACCCCTCCACTTT; CDR3 protein: CASSLETSSYNSPLHF
V gene: TRBV5-4; clone size: few; D gene: -; J gene: TRBJ1-5; CDR3 DNA: TGTGCCAGCAGCTTGCAGGGAAATGGGCAGCCCCAGCATTTT; CDR3 protein: CASSLQGNGQPQHF
V gene: TRBV7-3; clone size: -; D gene: -; J gene: TRBJ2-1; CDR3 DNA: TGTGCCAGCAGCTTAATATCCAGGGATGAGCAGTTCTTC; CDR3 protein: CASSLISRDEQFF
V gene: TRBV6-5; clone size: -; D gene: TRBD1; J gene: TRBJ1-6; CDR3 DNA: TGTGCCAGCAAGCAGGGGGGTGCACCCCTCCACTTT; CDR3 protein: CASKQGGAPLHF
V gene: TRBV3-1/TRBV3-2; clone size: -; D gene: TRBD2; J gene: TRBJ2-6; CDR3 DNA: TGTGCCAGCAGCCAACTAGCGGGGTCGTCTGGGGCCAACGTCCTGACTTTC; CDR3 protein: CASSQLAGSSGANVLTF
V gene: TRBV30; clone size: -; D gene: TRBD1; J gene: TRBJ1-2; CDR3 DNA: TGTGCCTGGAAGAGGACAGGGGAGGGTGGCTACACCTTC; CDR3 protein: CAWKRTGEGGYTF
V gene: TRBV10-3; clone size: -; D gene: -; J gene: TRBJ1-4; CDR3 DNA: TGTGCCACCAAGAATCAGGGAACTAATGAAAAACTGTTTTTT; CDR3 protein: CATKNQGTNEKLFF
V gene: TRBV5-1; clone size: few; D gene: TRBD1; J gene: TRBJ1-2; CDR3 DNA: TGCGCCAGCAGCTTGTTGGGACAGGGGTTCTATGGCTACACCTTC; CDR3 protein: CASSLLGQGFYGYTF
V gene: TRBV12-3/TRBV12-4; clone size: -; D gene: -; J gene: TRBJ2-1; CDR3 DNA: TGTGCCAGCAGTTTTTCGTCTGAGCAGTTCTTC; CDR3 protein: CASSFSSEQFF
V gene: TRBV12-3/TRBV12-4; clone size: -; D gene: -; J gene: TRBJ2-1; CDR3 DNA: TGTGCCAGCAGTTTAGTCTATGAGCAGTTCTTC; CDR3 protein: CASSLVYEQFF
V gene: TRBV5-1; clone size: -; D gene: TRBD1; J gene: TRBJ1-2; CDR3 DNA: TGCGCCAGCAGCTTGGACAGGGGCGCTCTTGGCTACACCTTC; CDR3 protein: CASSLDRGALGYTF
V gene: TRBV21-1; clone size: -; D gene: -; J gene: TRBJ2-7; CDR3 DNA: TGTGCCAGCAGCAAAGGCCCCCGCCAGTATAATTACGAGCAGTACTTC; CDR3 protein: CASSKGPRQYNYEQYF
V gene: TRBV2; clone size: -; D gene: TRBD1; J gene: TRBJ1-4; CDR3 DNA: TGTGCCAGTTTTTGGACAGGGAATCAGGGTATGGAAAAACTGTTTTTT; CDR3 protein: CASFWTGNQGMEKLFF
V gene: TRBV7-9; clone size: -; D gene: TRBD2; J gene: TRBJ2-1; CDR3 DNA: TGTGCCAGCAGCTTAAGGGGTGGCGGGAGGGCCCTTGAGCAGTTCTTC; CDR3 protein: CASSLRGGGRALEQFF
V gene: TRBV18; clone size: -; D gene: -; J gene: TRBJ2-7; CDR3 DNA: TGTGCCAGCTCACCGATGGGACAAGCCTACGAGCAGTACTTC; CDR3 protein: CASSPMGQAYEQYF
V gene: TRBV9; clone size: -; D gene: -; J gene: TRBJ1-1; CDR3 DNA: TGTGCCAGCAGCGTAGGGAGGATTGTCACTGAAGCTTTCTTT; CDR3 protein: CASSVGRIVTEAFF
V gene: TRBV15; clone size: -; D gene: TRBD2; J gene: TRBJ2-5; CDR3 DNA: TGTGCCACCAGCAGAGAGGGAAGCGGGAGTGGGCAAGAGACCCAGTACTTC; CDR3 protein: CATSREGSGSGQETQYF
V gene: TRBV9; clone size: -; D gene: TRBD2; J gene: TRBJ2-3; CDR3 DNA: TGTGCCAGCAGCCCTCTAGGGACTAGGACCACAGATACGCAGTATTTT; CDR3 protein: CASSPLGTRTTDTQYF
V gene: TRBV12-3/TRBV12-4; clone size: -; D gene: TRBD1; J gene: TRBJ2-5; CDR3 DNA: TGTGCCAGCAGTATCGGACAGGGAGAGACCCAGTACTTC; CDR3 protein: CASSIGQGETQYF
V gene: TRBV11-2; clone size: -; D gene: -; J gene: TRBJ2-2; CDR3 DNA: TGTGCCAGCAGCTTGGCGGGACAGCCATTCACGAACACCGGGGAGCTGTTTTTT; CDR3 protein: CASSLAGQPFTNTGELFF
V gene: TRBV7-8; clone size: -; D gene: -; J gene: TRBJ1-5; CDR3 DNA: TGTGCCAGCAGCTTAGGAGTCCAGGAAGTAGAGCCCCAGCATTTT; CDR3 protein: CASSLGVQEVEPQHF
V gene: TRBV19; clone size: -; D gene: TRBD1; J gene: TRBJ1-2; CDR3 DNA: TGTGCCAGTAGCCCTCACTACCGTTCCCCGGACAGGGGTTCCTATGGCTACACCTTC; CDR3 protein: CASSPHYRSPDRGSYGYTF
V gene: TRBV15; clone size: -; D gene: -; J gene: TRBJ1-2; CDR3 DNA: TGTGCCACCAGCCAAGAGGCCTTGGGCTATGGCTACACCTTC; CDR3 protein: CATSQEALGYGYTF
V gene: TRBV5-5; clone size: -; D gene: TRBD2; J gene: TRBJ2-1; CDR3 DNA: TGTGCCAGCAGCCCCCGACTAGCGGGGGGGTCCTACAATGAGCAGTTCTTC; CDR3 protein: CASSPRLAGGSYNEQFF
V gene: TRBV19; clone size: -; D gene: -; J gene: TRBJ2-4; CDR3 DNA: TGTGCCAGTAGTCCCCTAGAACTAGCCAAAAACATTCAGTACTTC; CDR3 protein: CASSPLELAKNIQYF
V gene: TRBV9; clone size: -; D gene: -; J gene: TRBJ1-1; CDR3 DNA: TGTGCCAGCAGCGCTCGATTGGGTGGGGGCGCGAACACTGAAGCTTTCTTT; CDR3 protein: CASSARLGGGANTEAFF
V gene: TRBV13; clone size: once; D gene: -; J gene: TRBJ2-2; CDR3 DNA: TGTGCCAGCAGCCAGTATGTCGGGGAGCTGTTTTTT; CDR3 protein: CASSQYVGELFF
V gene: TRBV21-1; clone size: -; D gene: -; J gene: TRBJ2-7; CDR3 DNA: -; CDR3 protein: CASSKGFAGGSSYEQYF
V gene: TRBV24-1; clone size: few; D gene: TRBD1; J gene: TRBJ1-2; CDR3 DNA: TGTGCCACCAGTGATTCCGGGACAGACCGCTATGGCTACACCTTC; CDR3 protein: CATSDSGTDRYGYTF
V gene: TRBV20-1; clone size: -; D gene: TRBD2; J gene: TRBJ2-2; CDR3 DNA: TGCAGTGCTAGTGAGTTCGGGGGGACCGACACCGGGGAGCTGTTTTTT; CDR3 protein: CSASEFGGTDTGELFF
V gene: TRBV5-4; clone size: -; D gene: TRBD2; J gene: TRBJ2-1; CDR3 DNA: TGTGCCAGCAGCCTGACTAGCGGGATAAATAGTGAGCAGTTCTTC; CDR3 protein: CASSLTSGINSEQFF
V gene: TRBV18; clone size: -; D gene: -; J gene: TRBJ2-1; CDR3 DNA: TGTGCCAGCTCAGATCTAGAATACAATGAGCAGTTCTTC; CDR3 protein: CASSDLEYNEQFF
V gene: TRBV9; clone size: -; D gene: -; J gene: TRBJ2-3; CDR3 DNA: TGTGCCAGCAGCGATAAATCTGCCGGAGATACGCAGTATTTT; CDR3 protein: CASSDKSAGDTQYF
V gene: TRBV6-5; clone size: -; D gene: TRBD1; J gene: TRBJ1-5; CDR3 DNA: TGTGCCAGCAGTTTACAGGGGGGCAATCAGCCCCAGCATTTT; CDR3 protein: CASSLQGGNQPQHF
V gene: TRBV7-9; clone size: -; D gene: -; J gene: TRBJ2-5; CDR3 DNA: TGTGCCAGCAGCTGGGCTCCGGAGACCCAGTACTTC; CDR3 protein: CASSWAPETQYF
V gene: TRBV6-2/TRBV6-3; clone size: -; D gene: -; J gene: TRBJ2-1; CDR3 DNA: TGTGCCAGCAGTTTCCGACACCTGAACGACAATGAGCAGTTCTTC; CDR3 protein: CASSFRHLNDNEQFF
V gene: TRBV4-2; clone size: -; D gene: -; J gene: TRBJ2-2; CDR3 DNA: TGTGCCAGCAGCCAAGAGGAGGGCCGCACCGGGGAGCTGTTTTTT; CDR3 protein: CASSQEEGRTGELFF
V gene: TRBV9; clone size: -; D gene: TRBD2; J gene: TRBJ2-6; CDR3 DNA: TGTGCCAGCAGCGTAAGCGGGGGGGCCTTTGGGGCCAACGTCCTGACTTTC; CDR3 protein: CASSVSGGAFGANVLTF
V gene: TRBV4-3; clone size: -; D gene: TRBD2; J gene: TRBJ2-1; CDR3 DNA: TGCGCCAGCAGCCAAGACGGACTAGCGGGGGGCCCCGTGGGGTACAATGAGCAGTTCTTC; CDR3 protein: CASSQDGLAGGPVGYNEQFF
V gene: TRBV15; clone size: -; D gene: -; J gene: TRBJ1-6; CDR3 DNA: TGTGCCACCAGCAGAGATCAGGGCCGAACCTCACCCCTCCACTTT; CDR3 protein: CATSRDQGRTSPLHF
V gene: TRBV6-1; clone size: -; D gene: -; J gene: TRBJ1-2; CDR3 DNA: TGTGCCAGCAGTGAAGCCCAGGTTCCTAACTATGGCTACACCTTC; CDR3 protein: CASSEAQVPNYGYTF
V gene: TRBV7-3; clone size: -; D gene: TRBD2; J gene: TRBJ2-1; CDR3 DNA: TGTGCCAGCAGCTTTCAGACTAGCATGGGTGCCAATGAGCAGTTCTTC; CDR3 protein: CASSFQTSMGANEQFF
V gene: TRBV6-6; clone size: once; D gene: -; J gene: TRBJ1-1; CDR3 DNA: TGTGCCAGCAGTCTCGGCAGGGGGAACACTGAAGCTTTCTTT; CDR3 protein: CASSLGRGNTEAFF
V gene: TRBV3-1/TRBV3-2; clone size: -; D gene: -; J gene: TRBJ2-2; CDR3 DNA: TGTGCCAGCAGCCAAACCGACGGGGGCACCGGGGAGCTGTTTTTT; CDR3 protein: CASSQTDGGTGELFF